Given below is one T cell receptor (beta chain) in context. This clone was seen a handful of times. The clone's antigen remains unknown. Per-base quality was not reported, and no clone a single base away is much larger than it. The V end loses 3 bases and the J end loses 4 bases, and a stretch of 6 bases separates them. The germline V gene encodes CDR1 LNHDA and CDR2 SQIVND (reference sequence). The CDR3 measures 12 amino acids from cysteine to phenylalanine. Only the CDR3 DNA is retained, 36 bases long and in frame from the first base. This entry belongs to a study of blood T cell repertoires in COVID-19 (dated by TCRdb to 2019 to 2021). Study-level background: Collaborator samples came from the United States, Italy and Spain and covered acute and convalescent phases of COVID-19. The material from the prospective study consisted of cDNA or gDNA derived from T cells, B-cell-depleted T cells, or PBMCs. Deeply sampled blood TCRbeta repertoires from subjects exposed to, actively infected with, or recovered from COVID-19 were included in the dataset. The repertoires were made available in a free public database intended to serve as a resource for research on the immune response to SARS-CoV-2. The samples were drawn from the first 160 participants of the ongoing ImmuneRACE study and from 1,254 subjects provided by 6 global collaborators. Sample metadata almost always included a de-identified subject ID, COVID-19 status, age in years and sex. Where HLA class I and class II types were available, the types were taken from metadata supplied by the sample provider, not from assay-based typing. Broad study findings and their caveats: The quantity of clinical and demographic metadata differed by source and by participant and was supplied without curation.

At one collaborating source in Seattle, patients were enrolled during active infection and were followed longitudinally through the course of disease. Each collaborating institution followed its own protocols to collect whole blood in K2EDTA tubes. Collaborator samples were shipped for TCRbeta analysis as frozen whole blood, isolated PBMCs, or DNA extracted from either sample type. TCRbeta CDR3 regions were amplified from genomic DNA using the immunoSEQ Assay, a bias-controlled multiplex PCR. In the original analysis: Nucleated cell counts per sample were estimated from amplification of reference gene primers within the assay. To quantify the absolute abundance of each unique TCRbeta CDR3 rearrangement, sequence reads were collapsed and filtered. For each sample, productive Simpson clonality was calculated as the square root of Simpson's diversity index over productive rearrangements. Sourced from immuneACCESS, this table was stored by TCRdb with only in-frame sequences that have V and J called. A share of the clones is absent; for the studies checked, an unresolved V gene accounts for under half, and the remainder has no known explanation. The DNA was the basis for D and trimming; V, J and clone size are from that table. Within this sample are about 230,000 clones, with approximately 90% of them counted one time only. The top ten clones comprise 9.5% to 13% of the sample.

Sequencing input: peripheral blood. The sequence came from a man between 45 and 60 years old with COVID-19, enrolled during active disease. The chain is made from TRBV19 and TRBJ2-5; the D gene is perhaps TRBD2, on 5 matching bases. The DNA sequence is given as TGTGCCAGTAGTATCGCGGGAGAGACCCAGTACTTC. Translated, it reads CASSIAGETQYF.